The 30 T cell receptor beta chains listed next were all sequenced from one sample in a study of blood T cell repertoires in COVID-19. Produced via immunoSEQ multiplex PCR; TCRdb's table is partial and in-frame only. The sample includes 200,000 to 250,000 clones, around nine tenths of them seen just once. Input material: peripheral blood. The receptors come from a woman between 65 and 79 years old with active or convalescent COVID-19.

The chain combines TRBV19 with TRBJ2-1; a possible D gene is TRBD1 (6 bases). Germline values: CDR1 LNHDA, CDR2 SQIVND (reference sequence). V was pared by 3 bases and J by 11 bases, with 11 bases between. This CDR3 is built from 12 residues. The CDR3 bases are TGTGCCAGTAGTATGTCACAGGGAAAGCAGTTCTTC. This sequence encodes CASSMSQGKQFF. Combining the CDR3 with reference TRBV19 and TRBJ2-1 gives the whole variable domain DGGITQSPKYLFRKEGQNVTLSCEQNLNHDAMYWYRQDPGQGLRLIYYSQIVNDFQKGDIAEGYSVSREKKESFPLTVTSAQKNPTAFYLCASSMSQGKQFFGPGTRLTVL.

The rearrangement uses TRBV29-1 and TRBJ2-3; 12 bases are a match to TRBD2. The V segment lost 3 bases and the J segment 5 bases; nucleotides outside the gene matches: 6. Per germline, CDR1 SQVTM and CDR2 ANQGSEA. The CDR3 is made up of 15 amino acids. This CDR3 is CSVDASGGAVDTQYF. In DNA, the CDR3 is TGCAGCGTTGACGCTAGCGGGGGGGCGGTAGATACGCAGTATTTT.

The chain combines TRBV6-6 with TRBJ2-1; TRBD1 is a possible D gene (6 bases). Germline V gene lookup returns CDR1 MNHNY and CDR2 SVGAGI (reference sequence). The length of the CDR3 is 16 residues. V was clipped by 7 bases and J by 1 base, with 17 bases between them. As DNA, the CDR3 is TGTGCCAGCACTAGACAGGAGTTAATATCCTACAATGAGCAGTTCTTC. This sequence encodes CASTRQELISYNEQFF.

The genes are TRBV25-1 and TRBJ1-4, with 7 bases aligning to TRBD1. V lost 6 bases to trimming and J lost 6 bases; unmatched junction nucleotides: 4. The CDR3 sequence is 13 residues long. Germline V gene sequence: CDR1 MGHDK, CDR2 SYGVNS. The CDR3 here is CASSRTGDEKLFF. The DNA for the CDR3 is TGTGCCAGCAGCAGGACAGGCGATGAAAAACTGTTTTTT.

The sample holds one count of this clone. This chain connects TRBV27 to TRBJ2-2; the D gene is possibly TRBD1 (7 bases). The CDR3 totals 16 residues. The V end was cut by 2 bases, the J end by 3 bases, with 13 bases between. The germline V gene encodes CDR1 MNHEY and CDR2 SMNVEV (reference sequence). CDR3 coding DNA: TGTGCCAGCAGTTTACCCACAGGGGAGGACACCGGGGAGCTGTTTTTT. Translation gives CASSLPTGEDTGELFF.

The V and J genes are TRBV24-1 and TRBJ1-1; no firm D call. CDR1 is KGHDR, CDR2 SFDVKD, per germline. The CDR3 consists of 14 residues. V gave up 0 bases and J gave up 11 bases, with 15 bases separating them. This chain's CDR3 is CATSDLPGTSGAFF. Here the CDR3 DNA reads TGTGCCACCAGTGATTTGCCTGGCACCTCGGGGGCTTTCTTT.

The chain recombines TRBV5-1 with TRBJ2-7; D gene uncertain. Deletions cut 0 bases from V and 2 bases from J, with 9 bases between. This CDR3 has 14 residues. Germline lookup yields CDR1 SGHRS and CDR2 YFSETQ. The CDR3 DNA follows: TGCGCCAGCAGCTTGGTCACAGACGCCTACGAGCAGTACTTC. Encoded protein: CASSLVTDAYEQYF.

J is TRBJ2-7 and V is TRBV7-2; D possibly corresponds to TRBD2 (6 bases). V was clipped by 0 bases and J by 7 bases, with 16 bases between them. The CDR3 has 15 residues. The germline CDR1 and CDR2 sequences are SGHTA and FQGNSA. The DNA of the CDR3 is TGTGCCAGCAGCTTAGCCTGGGACGGGGGATCGGAGCAGTACTTC. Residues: CASSLAWDGGSEQYF.

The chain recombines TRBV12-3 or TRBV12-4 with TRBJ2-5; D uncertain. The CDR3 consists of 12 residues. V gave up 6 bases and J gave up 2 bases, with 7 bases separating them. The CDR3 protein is CASSAIQETQYF. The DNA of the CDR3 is TGTGCCAGCAGCGCGATACAAGAGACCCAGTACTTC.

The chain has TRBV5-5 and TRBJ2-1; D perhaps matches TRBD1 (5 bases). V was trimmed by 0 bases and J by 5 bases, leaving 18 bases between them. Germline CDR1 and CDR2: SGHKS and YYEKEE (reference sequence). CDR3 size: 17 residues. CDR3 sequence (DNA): TGTGCCAGCAGCTTGGTGGGCCAAGGGGTAATCAACAATGAGCAGTTCTTC. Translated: CASSLVGQGVINNEQFF. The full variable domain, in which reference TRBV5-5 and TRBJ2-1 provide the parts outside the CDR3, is DAGVTQSPTHLIKTRGQQVTLRCSPISGHKSVSWYQQVLGQGPQFIFQYYEKEERGRGNFPDRFSARQFPNYSSELNVNALLLGDSALYLCASSLVGQGVINNEQFFGPGTRLTVL.

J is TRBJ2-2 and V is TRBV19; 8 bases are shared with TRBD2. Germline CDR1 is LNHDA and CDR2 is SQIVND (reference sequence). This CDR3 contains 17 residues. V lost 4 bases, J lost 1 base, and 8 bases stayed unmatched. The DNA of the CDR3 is TGTGCCAGTAGTACTTTCTCCGGGGGGGTGAACACCGGGGAGCTGTTTTTT. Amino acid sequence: CASSTFSGGVNTGELFF. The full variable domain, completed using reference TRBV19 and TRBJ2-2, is DGGITQSPKYLFRKEGQNVTLSCEQNLNHDAMYWYRQDPGQGLRLIYYSQIVNDFQKGDIAEGYSVSREKKESFPLTVTSAQKNPTAFYLCASSTFSGGVNTGELFFGEGSRLTVL.

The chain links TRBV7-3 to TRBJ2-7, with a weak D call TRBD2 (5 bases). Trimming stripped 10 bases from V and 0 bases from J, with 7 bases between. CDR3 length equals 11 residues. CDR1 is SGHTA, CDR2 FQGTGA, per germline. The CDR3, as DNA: TGTGCCACCGGGAACTCCTACGAGCAGTACTTC. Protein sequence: CATGNSYEQYF.

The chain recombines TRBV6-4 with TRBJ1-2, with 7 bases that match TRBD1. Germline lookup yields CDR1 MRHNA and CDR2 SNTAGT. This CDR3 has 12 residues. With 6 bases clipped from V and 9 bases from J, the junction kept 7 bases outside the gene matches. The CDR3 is CASSEQGLRYTF. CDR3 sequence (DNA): TGTGCCAGCAGCGAACAGGGGTTGCGCTACACCTTC.

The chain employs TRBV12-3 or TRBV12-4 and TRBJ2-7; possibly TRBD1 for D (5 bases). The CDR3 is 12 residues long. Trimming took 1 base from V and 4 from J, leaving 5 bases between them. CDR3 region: CASSLGQYEQYF. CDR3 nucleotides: TGTGCCAGCAGTTTAGGACAGTACGAGCAGTACTTC.

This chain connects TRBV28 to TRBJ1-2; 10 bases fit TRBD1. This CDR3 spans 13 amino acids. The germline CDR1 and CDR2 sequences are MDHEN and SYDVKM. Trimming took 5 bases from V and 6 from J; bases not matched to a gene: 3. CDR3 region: CASSIGTGDGYTF. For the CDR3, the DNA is TGTGCCAGCAGTATCGGGACAGGGGATGGCTACACCTTC.

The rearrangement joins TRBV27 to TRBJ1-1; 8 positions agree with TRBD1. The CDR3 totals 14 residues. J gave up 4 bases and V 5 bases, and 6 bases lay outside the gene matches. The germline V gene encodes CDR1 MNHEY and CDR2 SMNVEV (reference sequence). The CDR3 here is CASSPGTGVTEAFF. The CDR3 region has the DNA TGTGCCAGCAGTCCGGGGACAGGTGTCACTGAAGCTTTCTTT.

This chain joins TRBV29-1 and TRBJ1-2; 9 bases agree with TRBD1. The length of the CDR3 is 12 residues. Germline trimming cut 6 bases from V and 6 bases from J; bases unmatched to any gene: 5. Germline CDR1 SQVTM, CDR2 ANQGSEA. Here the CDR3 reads CSVRQGGNGYTF. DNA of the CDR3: TGCAGCGTCCGACAGGGGGGGAATGGCTACACCTTC.

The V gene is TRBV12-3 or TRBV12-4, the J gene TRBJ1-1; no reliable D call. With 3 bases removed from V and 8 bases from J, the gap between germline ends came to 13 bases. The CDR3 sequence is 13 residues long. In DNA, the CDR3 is TGTGCCAGCAGTTTTCGGCGGTCGGCCGAAGCTTTCTTT. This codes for CASSFRRSAEAFF.

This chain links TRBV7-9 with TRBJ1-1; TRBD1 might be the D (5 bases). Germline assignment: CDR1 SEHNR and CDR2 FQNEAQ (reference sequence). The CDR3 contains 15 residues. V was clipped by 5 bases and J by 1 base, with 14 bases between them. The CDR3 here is CASSGGIGRNTEAFF. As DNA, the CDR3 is TGTGCCAGCAGCGGGGGGATTGGGAGGAACACTGAAGCTTTCTTT.

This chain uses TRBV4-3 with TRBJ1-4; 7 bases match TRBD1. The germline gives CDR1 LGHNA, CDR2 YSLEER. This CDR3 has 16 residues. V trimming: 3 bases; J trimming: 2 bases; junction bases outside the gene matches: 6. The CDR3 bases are TGCGCCAGCAGCCATGATACCAGGGGGACTAATGAAAAACTGTTTTTT. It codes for CASSHDTRGTNEKLFF.

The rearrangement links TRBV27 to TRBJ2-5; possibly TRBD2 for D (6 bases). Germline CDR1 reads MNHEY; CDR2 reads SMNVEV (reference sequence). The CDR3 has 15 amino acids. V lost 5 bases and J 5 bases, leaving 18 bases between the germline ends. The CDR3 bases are TGTGCCAGCAGTCCAGGGACTGGAGGGACGGAGACCCAGTACTTC. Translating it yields CASSPGTGGTETQYF.

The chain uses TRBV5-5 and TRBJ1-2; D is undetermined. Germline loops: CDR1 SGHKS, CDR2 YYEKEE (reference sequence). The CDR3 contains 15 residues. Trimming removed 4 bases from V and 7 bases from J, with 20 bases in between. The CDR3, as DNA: TGTGCCAGCAGCCCCGTTGAGAGGGAATTCTTTGGCTACACCTTC. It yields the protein CASSPVEREFFGYTF. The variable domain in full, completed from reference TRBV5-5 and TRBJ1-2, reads DAGVTQSPTHLIKTRGQQVTLRCSPISGHKSVSWYQQVLGQGPQFIFQYYEKEERGRGNFPDRFSARQFPNYSSELNVNALLLGDSALYLCASSPVEREFFGYTFGSGTRLTVV.

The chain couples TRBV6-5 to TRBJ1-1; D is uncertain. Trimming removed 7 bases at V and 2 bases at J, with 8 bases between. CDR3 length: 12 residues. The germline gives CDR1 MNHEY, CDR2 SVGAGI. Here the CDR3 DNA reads TGTGCCAGCACCAGACTCAACACTGAAGCTTTCTTT. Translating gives CASTRLNTEAFF.

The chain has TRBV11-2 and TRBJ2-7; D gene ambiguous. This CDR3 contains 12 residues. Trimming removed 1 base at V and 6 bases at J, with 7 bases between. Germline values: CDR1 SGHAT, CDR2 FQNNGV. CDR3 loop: CASSLGAFEQYF. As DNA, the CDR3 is TGTGCCAGCAGCTTAGGGGCCTTCGAGCAGTACTTC.

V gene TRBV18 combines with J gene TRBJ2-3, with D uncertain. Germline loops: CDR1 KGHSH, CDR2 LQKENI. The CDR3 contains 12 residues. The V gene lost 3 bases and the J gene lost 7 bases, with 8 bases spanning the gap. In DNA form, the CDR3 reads TGTGCCAGCTCACCCGCCGGTAATACGCAGTATTTT. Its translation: CASSPAGNTQYF. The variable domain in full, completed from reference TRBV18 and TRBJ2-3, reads NAGVMQNPRHLVRRRGQEARLRCSPMKGHSHVYWYRQLPEEGLKFMVYLQKENIIDESGMPKERFSAEFPKEGPSILRIQQVVRGDSAAYFCASSPAGNTQYFGPGTRLTVL.

The CDR3 DNA reads as TGCGCCAGCAGCTTGGGACAGGAAGGAAACACCATATATTTT. Protein sequence: CASSLGQEGNTIYF. The chain carries TRBV5-1 and TRBJ1-3; D might be TRBD1 (6 bases). The germline V gene has CDR1 SGHRS and CDR2 YFSETQ. The CDR3 covers 14 residues. V dropped 0 bases and J dropped 4 bases, with 8 bases sitting between them.

CDR3 amino acids: CSVSVSNQPQHF. CDR3 sequence (DNA): TGCAGCGTTTCCGTTAGCAATCAGCCCCAGCATTTT. This chain links TRBV29-1 with TRBJ1-5; D uncertain. Per germline, CDR1 SQVTM and CDR2 ANQGSEA. The CDR3 spans 12 residues. The V end was cut by 5 bases, the J end by 0 bases, with 5 bases between.

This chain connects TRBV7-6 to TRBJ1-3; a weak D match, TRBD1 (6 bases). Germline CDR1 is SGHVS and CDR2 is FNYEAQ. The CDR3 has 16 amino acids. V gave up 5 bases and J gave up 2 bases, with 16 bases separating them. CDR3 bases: TGTGCCAGCAGCGCGAGCAGGGGAGACCCTGGAAACACCATATATTTT. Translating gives CASSASRGDPGNTIYF.

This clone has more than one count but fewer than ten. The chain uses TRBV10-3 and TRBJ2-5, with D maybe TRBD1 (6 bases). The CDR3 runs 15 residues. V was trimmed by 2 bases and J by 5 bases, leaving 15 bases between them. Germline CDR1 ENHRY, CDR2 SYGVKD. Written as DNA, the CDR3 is TGTGCCATCAGTGAGCAAACAGGGAATGGGGAGACCCAGTACTTC. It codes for CAISEQTGNGETQYF.

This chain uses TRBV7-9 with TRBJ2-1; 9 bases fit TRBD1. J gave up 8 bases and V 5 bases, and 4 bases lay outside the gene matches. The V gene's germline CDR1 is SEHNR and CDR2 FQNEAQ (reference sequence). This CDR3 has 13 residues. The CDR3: CASSPRDRDEQFF. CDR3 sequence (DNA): TGTGCCAGCAGCCCAAGGGACAGGGATGAGCAGTTCTTC.